The T cell receptor beta chain under discussion was sequenced for a study of early T cells in non-severe SARS-CoV-2 infection. Across the study: Bulk RNA taken from unsorted whole blood was sequenced, leaving chains unpaired.

General study results and limits: The study's VDJdb matching favored anti-spike CD8 responses and missed private and CD4 specificities.

This clonotype was recorded at least ten times. Its target is not known. V lost 3 bases to trimming and J lost 4 bases; unmatched junction nucleotides: 14. CDR3 length: 18 residues. The germline V gene encodes CDR1 SGHNT and CDR2 YYREEE (reference sequence). The protocol attached unique molecular identifiers to individual cDNA molecules. TCRdb processed the 5' RACE reads anew with MiXCR; each CDR3 protein has one entry. Of approximately 110,000 distinct CDR3 sequences in the sample, around 14% were seen once. The material sequenced was whole blood. The chain links TRBV5-4 to TRBJ2-1; TRBD2 matches at 9 bases. This receptor was identified in an adult who was a healthcare worker with PCR-confirmed SARS-CoV-2 infection or an uninfected control (not recorded which). The CDR3 reads CASSSPASGVILYNEQFF. CDR3 nucleotides: TGTGCCAGCAGCTCCCCGGCTAGCGGGGTTATACTGTACAATGAGCAGTTCTTC.